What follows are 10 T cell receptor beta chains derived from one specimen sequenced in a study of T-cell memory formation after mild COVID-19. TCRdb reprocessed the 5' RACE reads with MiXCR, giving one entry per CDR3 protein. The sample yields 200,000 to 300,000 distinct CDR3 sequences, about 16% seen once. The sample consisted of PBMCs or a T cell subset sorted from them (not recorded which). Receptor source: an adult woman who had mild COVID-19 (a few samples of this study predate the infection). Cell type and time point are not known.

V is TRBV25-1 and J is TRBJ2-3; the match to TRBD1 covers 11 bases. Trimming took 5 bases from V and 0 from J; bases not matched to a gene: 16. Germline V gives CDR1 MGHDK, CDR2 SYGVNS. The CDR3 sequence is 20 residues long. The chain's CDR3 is CASSQPRRRDRGDSTDTQYF. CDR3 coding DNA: TGTGCCAGCAGTCAACCCCGACGCCGGGACAGGGGGGATAGCACAGATACGCAGTATTTT.

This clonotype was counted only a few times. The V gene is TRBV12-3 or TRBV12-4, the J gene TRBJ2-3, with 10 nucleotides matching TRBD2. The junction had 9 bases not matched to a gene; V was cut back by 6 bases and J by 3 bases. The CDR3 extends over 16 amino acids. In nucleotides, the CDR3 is TGTGCCAGCAGGTGGGCTAGTAGCGGGGGGACAGATACGCAGTATTTT. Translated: CASRWASSGGTDTQYF.

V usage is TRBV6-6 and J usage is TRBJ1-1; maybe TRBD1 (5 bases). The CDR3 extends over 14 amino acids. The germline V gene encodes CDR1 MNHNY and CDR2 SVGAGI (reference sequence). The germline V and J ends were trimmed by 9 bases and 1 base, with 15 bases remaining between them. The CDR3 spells CASRPGQKNTEAFF. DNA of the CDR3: TGTGCCAGTCGCCCCGGACAAAAGAACACTGAAGCTTTCTTT.

The CDR3 nucleotides read TGCAGCGTTGAAGGGAGCGGGAGGGTGGAGCAGTTCTTC. Encoded protein: CSVEGSGRVEQFF. V is TRBV29-1 and J is TRBJ2-1, with 10 bases matching TRBD2. This CDR3 spans 13 amino acids. With V trimmed by 1 base and J by 10 bases, 4 bases remained unmatched. Germline V gives CDR1 SQVTM, CDR2 ANQGSEA.

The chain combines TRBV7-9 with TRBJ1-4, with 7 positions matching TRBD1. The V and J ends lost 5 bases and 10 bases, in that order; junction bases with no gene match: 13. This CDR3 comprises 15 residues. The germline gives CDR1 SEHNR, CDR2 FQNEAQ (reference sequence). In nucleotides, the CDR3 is TGTGCCAGCAGCCCCTCACAGGGGTTAAGTAGAAAACTGTTTTTT. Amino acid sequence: CASSPSQGLSRKLFF.

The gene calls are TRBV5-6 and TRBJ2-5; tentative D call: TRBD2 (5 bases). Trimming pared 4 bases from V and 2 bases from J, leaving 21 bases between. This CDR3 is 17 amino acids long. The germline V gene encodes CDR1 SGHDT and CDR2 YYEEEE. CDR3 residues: CASSPRRGLWGQETQYF. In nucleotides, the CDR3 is TGTGCCAGCAGCCCCCGGCGAGGACTGTGGGGACAAGAGACCCAGTACTTC. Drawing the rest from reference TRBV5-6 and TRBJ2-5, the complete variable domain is DAGVTQSPTHLIKTRGQQVTLRCSPKSGHDTVSWYQQALGQGPQFIFQYYEEEERQRGNFPDRFSGHQFPNYSSELNVNALLLGDSALYLCASSPRRGLWGQETQYFGPGTRLLVL.

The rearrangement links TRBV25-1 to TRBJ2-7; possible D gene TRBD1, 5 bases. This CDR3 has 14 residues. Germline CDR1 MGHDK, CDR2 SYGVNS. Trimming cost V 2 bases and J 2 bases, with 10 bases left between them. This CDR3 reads CASSEGALPYEQYF. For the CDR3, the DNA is TGTGCCAGCAGTGAAGGGGCCCTACCCTACGAGCAGTACTTC.

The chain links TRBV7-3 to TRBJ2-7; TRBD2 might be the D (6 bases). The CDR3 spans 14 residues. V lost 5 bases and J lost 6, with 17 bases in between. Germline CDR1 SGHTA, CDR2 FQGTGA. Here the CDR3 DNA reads TGTGCCAGCAGCCCTCGGGCGGGGTCCCTCGAGCAGTACTTC. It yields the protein CASSPRAGSLEQYF. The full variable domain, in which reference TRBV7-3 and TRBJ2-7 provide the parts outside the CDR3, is GAGVSQTPSNKVTEKGKYVELRCDPISGHTALYWYRQSLGQGPEFLIYFQGTGAADDSGLPNDRFFAVRPEGSVSTLKIQRTERGDSAVYLCASSPRAGSLEQYFGPGTRLTVT.

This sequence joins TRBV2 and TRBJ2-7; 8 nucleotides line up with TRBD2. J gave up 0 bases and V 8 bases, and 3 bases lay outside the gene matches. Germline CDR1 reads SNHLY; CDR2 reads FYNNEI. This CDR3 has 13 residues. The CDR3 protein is CASSGGSSYEQYF. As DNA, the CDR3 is TGTGCCAGCTCGGGGGGGAGCTCCTACGAGCAGTACTTC.

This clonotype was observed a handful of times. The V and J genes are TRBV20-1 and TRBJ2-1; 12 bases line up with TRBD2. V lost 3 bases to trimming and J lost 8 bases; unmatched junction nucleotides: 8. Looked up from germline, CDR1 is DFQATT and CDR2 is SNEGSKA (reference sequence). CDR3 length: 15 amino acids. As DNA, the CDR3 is TGCAGTGCTAGGGGCACTAGCGGGAGGCGAGATGAGCAGTTCTTC. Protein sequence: CSARGTSGRRDEQFF.